This entry features one T cell receptor beta chain sequence. The germline V gene has CDR1 MNHNY and CDR2 SVGAGI (reference sequence). This CDR3 comprises 14 residues. Between the trimmed V and J ends, which lost 2 bases and 6 bases, there was a span of 14 bases. This specimen comes from a study of blood T cell repertoires in COVID-19. Study-wide background: Samples came from the United States, Italy and Spain, spanning acute and convalescent COVID-19. Sample material is recorded as cDNA or gDNA derived from T cells, B-cell-depleted T cells, or PBMCs.

In the authors' workflow: How many nucleated cells were present was estimated from reference gene primer amplification. TCRdb's table, derived via immunoSEQ multiplex PCR, lists solely in-frame clones and lacks some. For V, J and clone size, that table is used; D and trimming come from the DNA. The repertoire has about 240,000 clones, around 85% of them found once; the top ten carry 9.6%. This clonotype was obtained from a woman aged 80 or over with acute or convalescent COVID-19. This chain uses TRBV6-6 with TRBJ2-7; tentatively, D is TRBD2 (8 bases). The sample comprised peripheral blood. This CDR3 reads CASSYAGGQTEQYF. The DNA of the CDR3 is TGTGCCAGCAGTTACGCGGGGGGACAGACCGAGCAGTACTTC.